This T cell receptor beta chain was sequenced during a study of T cell repertoires in cytomegalovirus infection. Turning to the study itself: Through public TCR beta signatures, both CMV infection and matching HLA type were indicated. Study-wide results and limits: Public TCR beta family frequency separated CMV-and-HLA carriers, including in an independent cohort. Dominating the ex vivo response were TCR beta clonotypes that were CMV-specific and HLA-C-restricted.

From germline, CDR1 is SGHVS and CDR2 FNYEAQ. The CDR3 consists of 15 residues. Trimming cost V 5 bases and J 3 bases; bases outside gene matches: 8. TCRdb passed the reads through MiXCR, listing each CDR3 protein once. The table records about 180,000 distinct CDR3 sequences, roughly 17% of them present only once. Note on this clonotype: Its antigen remains unidentified.

The rearrangement uses TRBV7-6 and TRBJ2-7; 9 nucleotides align to TRBD2. The origin of this receptor is a human donor in good health (CMV status not recorded). Some clones in this sample may be carry-over from other donors' samples. The material sequenced was CD8+ T cells from PBMCs. CDR3 region: CASSERGALYYEQYF. CDR3 in DNA: TGTGCCAGCAGCGAGCGGGGGGCGCTTTACTACGAGCAGTACTTC.